Reported below is one T cell receptor (beta chain). What it recognizes is unknown. This sample is drawn from a study of OX40 agonist ivuxolimab in advanced cancers. Study-wide context: Patients received ivuxolimab, an intravenous treatment, every 2 weeks at 0.01 to 10 mg/kg.

The trim removed 1 base at V and 1 base at J, leaving 3 bases unmatched. CDR1 is SEHNR and CDR2 is FQNEAQ in the germline V gene (reference sequence). The CDR3 is made up of 16 amino acids. Study conclusions and caveats: The study found among the lowest clonal expansion in partial responders at 0.1-3.0 mg/kg. At 0.1 to 3.0 mg/kg and by week 6, CD4+ and CD8+ T cells in the blood had expanded clonally.

This table comes from immunoSEQ multiplex PCR, and its TCRdb copy is limited to in-frame clones, with some not included. The table includes about 50,000 clones, around 80% detected once. The sample here was CD4+ or CD8+ T cells sorted from blood, taken in a trial of the OX40 agonist ivuxolimab. The V gene is TRBV7-9, the J gene TRBJ2-2; 7 positions agree with TRBD1. This clonotype was obtained from an adult with an advanced solid tumor such as melanoma, head and neck, liver or kidney cancer. The CDR3 DNA reads as TGTGCCAGCAGCTTAGGAGGGACAGTGAACACCGGGGAGCTGTTTTTT. Its protein product is CASSLGGTVNTGELFF. Complete variable domain (other parts from reference TRBV7-9 and TRBJ2-2): DTGVSQNPRHKITKRGQNVTFRCDPISEHNRLYWYRQTLGQGPEFLTYFQNEAQLEKSRLLSDRFSAERPKGSFSTLEIQRTEQGDSAMYLCASSLGGTVNTGELFFGEGSRLTVL.